Detailed here is one T cell receptor (beta chain). This entry belongs to a study of T cell responses to AZD1222 COVID-19 vaccine. Trimming took 0 bases from V and 6 from J; bases not matched to a gene: 9. Germline lookup yields CDR1 SGHDN and CDR2 FVKESK. This CDR3 region has 16 residues. Data came from immunoSEQ multiplex PCR; TCRdb stores just in-frame clones and leaves some out. The table includes 180,000 or so clones, around 88% detected once. The source is an adult in good health. The chain recombines TRBV14 with TRBJ2-3; 7 positions agree with TRBD1. The source material was peripheral blood, sampled on day 0 of AZD1222 vaccination. The CDR3 sequence: CASSQDPRQGVDTQYF. CDR3 bases: TGTGCCAGCAGCCAAGATCCCAGACAGGGAGTGGATACGCAGTATTTT.